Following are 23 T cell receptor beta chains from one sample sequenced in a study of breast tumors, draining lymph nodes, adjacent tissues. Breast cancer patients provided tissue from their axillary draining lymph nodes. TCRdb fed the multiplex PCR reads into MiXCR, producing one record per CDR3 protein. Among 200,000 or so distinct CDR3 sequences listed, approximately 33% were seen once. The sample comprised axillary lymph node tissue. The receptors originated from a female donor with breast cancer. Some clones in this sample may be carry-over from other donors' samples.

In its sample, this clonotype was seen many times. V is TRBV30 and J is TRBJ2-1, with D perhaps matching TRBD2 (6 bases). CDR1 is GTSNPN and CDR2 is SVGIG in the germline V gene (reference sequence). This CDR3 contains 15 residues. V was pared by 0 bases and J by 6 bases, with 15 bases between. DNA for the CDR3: TGTGCCTGGAGTGTAATCGGGAGCTTCGGCAATGAGCAGTTCTTC. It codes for CAWSVIGSFGNEQFF. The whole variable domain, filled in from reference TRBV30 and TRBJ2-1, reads SQTIHQWPATLVQPVGSPLSLECTVEGTSNPNLYWYRQAAGRGLQLLFYSVGIGQISSEVPQNLSASRPQDRQFILSSKKLLLSDSGFYLCAWSVIGSFGNEQFFGPGTRLTVL.

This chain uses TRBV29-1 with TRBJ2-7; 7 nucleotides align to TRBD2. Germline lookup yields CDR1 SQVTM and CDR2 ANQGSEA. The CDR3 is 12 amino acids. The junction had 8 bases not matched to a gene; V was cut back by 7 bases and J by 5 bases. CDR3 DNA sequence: TGCAGCGGCGAGCGGGGAAGCGACGAGCAGTACTTC. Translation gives CSGERGSDEQYF.

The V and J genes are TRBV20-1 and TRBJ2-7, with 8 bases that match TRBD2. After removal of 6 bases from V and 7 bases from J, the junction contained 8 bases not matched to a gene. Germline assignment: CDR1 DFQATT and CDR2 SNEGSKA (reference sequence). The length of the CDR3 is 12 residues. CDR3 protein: CSAARTSFEQYF. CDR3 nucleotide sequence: TGCAGTGCCGCGAGGACTAGCTTTGAGCAGTACTTC.

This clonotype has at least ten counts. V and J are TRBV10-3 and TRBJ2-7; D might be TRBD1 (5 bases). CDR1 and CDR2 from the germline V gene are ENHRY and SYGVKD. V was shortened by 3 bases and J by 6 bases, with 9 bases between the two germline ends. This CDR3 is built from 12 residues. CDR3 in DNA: TGTGCCATCAGTGATTTTAGGGGCGAGCAGTACTTC. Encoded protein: CAISDFRGEQYF.

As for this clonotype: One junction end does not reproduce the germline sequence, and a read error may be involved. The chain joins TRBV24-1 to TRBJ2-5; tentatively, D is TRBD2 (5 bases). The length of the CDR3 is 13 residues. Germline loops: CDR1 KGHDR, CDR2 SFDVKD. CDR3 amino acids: CATSDGPEEAQYF. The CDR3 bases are TGTGCCACCAGTGACGGTCCGGAGGAGGCCCAGTACTTT.

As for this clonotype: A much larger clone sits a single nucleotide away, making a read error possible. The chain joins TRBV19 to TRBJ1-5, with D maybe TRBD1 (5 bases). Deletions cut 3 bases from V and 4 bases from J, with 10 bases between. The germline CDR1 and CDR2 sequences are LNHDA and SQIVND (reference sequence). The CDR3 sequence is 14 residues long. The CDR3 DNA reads TGTGCCAGTAGTATTGGGGCTGCAAATCAGCCCCAGCATTTT. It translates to CASSIGAANQPQHF.

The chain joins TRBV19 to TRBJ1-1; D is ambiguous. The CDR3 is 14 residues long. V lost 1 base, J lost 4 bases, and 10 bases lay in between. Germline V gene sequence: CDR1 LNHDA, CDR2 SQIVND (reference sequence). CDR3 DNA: TGTGCCAGTAGTATAGGCAGCCGGGGCACTGAAGCTTTCTTT. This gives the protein CASSIGSRGTEAFF.

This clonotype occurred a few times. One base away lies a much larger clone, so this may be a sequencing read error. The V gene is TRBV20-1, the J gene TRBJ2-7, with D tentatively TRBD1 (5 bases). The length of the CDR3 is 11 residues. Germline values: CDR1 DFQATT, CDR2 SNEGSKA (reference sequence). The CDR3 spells CSAPSGNEQSF. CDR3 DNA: TGCAGTGCTCCGTCAGGGAACGAGCAGTCCTTC.

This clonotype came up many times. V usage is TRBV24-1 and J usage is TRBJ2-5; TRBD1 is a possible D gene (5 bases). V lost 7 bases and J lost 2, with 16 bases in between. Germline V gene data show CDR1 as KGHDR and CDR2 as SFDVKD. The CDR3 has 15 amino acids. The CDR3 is CATSFSGQAQETQYF. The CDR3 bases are TGTGCCACCAGCTTCTCAGGGCAAGCACAAGAGACCCAGTACTTC.

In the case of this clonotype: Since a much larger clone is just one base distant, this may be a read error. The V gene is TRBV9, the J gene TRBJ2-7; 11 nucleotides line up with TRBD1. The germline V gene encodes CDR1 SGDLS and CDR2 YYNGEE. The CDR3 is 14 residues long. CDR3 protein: CASSVGDRGYEQSF. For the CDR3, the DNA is TGTGCCAGCAGCGTAGGGGACAGGGGGTACGAGCAGTCCTTC.

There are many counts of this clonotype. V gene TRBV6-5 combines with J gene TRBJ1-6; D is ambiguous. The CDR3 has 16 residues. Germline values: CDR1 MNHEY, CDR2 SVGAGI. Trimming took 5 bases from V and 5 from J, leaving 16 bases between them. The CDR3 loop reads CASSPRPGLNNSPLHF. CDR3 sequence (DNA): TGTGCCAGCAGTCCCCGACCCGGACTGAATAATTCACCCCTCCACTTT.

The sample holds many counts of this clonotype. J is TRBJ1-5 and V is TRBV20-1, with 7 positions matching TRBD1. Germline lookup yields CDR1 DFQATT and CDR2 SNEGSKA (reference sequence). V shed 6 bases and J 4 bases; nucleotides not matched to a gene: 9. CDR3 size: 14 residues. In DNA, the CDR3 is TGCAGTGCCCCACAGGGGCTAGGGAATCAGCCCCAGCATTTT. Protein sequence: CSAPQGLGNQPQHF.

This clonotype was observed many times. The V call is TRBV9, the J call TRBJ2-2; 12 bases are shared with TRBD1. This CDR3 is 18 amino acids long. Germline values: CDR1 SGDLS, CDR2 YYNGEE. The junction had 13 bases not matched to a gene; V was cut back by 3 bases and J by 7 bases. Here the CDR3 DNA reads TGTGCCAGCAGCGCCCACCCCGGGGACAGGGGGCTGATCGGGGAGCTGTTTTTT. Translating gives CASSAHPGDRGLIGELFF.

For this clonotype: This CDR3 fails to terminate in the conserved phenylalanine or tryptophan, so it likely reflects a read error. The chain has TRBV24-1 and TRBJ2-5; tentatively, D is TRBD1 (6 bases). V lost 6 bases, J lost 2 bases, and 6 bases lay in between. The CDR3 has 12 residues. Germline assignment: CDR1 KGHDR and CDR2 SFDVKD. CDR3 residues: CATSQGQETQYC. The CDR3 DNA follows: TGTGCCACCAGTCAGGGGCAAGAGACCCAGTACTGC.

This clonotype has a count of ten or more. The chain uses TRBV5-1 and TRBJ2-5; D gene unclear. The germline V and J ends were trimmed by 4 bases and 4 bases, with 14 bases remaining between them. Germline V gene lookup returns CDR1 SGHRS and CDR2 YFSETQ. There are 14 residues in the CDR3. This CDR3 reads CASSPFEKGETQYF. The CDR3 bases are TGCGCCAGCAGCCCCTTCGAGAAGGGAGAGACCCAGTACTTC.

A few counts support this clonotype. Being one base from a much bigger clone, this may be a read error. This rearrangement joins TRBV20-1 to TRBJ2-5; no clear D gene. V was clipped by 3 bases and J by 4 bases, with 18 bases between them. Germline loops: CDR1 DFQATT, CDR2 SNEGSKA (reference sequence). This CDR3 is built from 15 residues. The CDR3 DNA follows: TGCAGTGCTAGCAACCCGGGCGATCCTCCAGAGACCCAGTACTTC. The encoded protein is CSASNPGDPPETQYF.

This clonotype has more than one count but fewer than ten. The CDR3 region is CASSSGTASPEAFF. The CDR3 DNA reads as TGTGCCAGTAGTAGCGGGACAGCGTCTCCTGAAGCTTTCTTT. The chain employs TRBV19 and TRBJ1-1, with TRBD1 matching over 7 bases. The germline CDR1 and CDR2 sequences are LNHDA and SQIVND (reference sequence). This CDR3 is built from 14 residues. V lost 4 bases and J lost 6; bases outside the gene matches: 8. Supplemented by reference TRBV19 and TRBJ1-1, the full variable domain reads DGGITQSPKYLFRKEGQNVTLSCEQNLNHDAMYWYRQDPGQGLRLIYYSQIVNDFQKGDIAEGYSVSREKKESFPLTVTSAQKNPTAFYLCASSSGTASPEAFFGQGTRLTVV.

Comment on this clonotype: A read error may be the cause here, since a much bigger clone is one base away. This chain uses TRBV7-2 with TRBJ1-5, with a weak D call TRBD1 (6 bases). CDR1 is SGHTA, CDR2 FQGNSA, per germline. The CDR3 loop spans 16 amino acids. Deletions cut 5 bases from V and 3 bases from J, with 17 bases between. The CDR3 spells CASSPGQPALNQPQHF. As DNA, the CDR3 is TGTGCCAGCAGCCCCGGACAGCCGGCCCTCAATCAGCCCCAGCATTTT. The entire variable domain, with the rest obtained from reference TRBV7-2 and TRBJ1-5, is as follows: GAGVSQSPSNKVTEKGKDVELRCDPISGHTALYWYRQSLGQGLEFLIYFQGNSAPDKSGLPSDRFSAERTGGSVSTLTIQRTQQEDSAVYLCASSPGQPALNQPQHFGDGTRLSIL.

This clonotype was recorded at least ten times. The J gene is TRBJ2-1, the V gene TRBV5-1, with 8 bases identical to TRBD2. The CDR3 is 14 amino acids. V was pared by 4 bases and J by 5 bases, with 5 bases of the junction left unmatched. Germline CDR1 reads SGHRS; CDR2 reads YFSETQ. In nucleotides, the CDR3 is TGCGCCAGCAGCCCCGGGACTAGTCACAATGAGCAGTTCTTC. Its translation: CASSPGTSHNEQFF.

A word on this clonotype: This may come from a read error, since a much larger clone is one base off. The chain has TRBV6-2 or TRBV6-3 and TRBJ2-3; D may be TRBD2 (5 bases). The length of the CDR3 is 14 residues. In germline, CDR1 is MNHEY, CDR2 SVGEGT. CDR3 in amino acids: CTSRWGADTDTQYF. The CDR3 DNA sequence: TGTACCAGCAGGTGGGGAGCTGACACAGATACGCAGTATTTT.

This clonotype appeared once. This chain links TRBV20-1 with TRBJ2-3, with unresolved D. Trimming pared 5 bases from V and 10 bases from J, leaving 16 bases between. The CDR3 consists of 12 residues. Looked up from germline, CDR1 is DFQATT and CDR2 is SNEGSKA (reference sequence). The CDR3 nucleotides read TGCAGTGCTCGTTCGACGGAGATTTCGCAGTATTTT. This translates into CSARSTEISQYF.

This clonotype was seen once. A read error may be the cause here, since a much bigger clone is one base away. The CDR3 sequence is CASRDTWRDNEQFF. CDR3 coding DNA: TGTGCCAGCAGAGACACCTGGCGGGACAATGAGCAGTTCTTC. This chain uses TRBV5-5 with TRBJ2-1, with a tentative D call TRBD2 (5 bases). Per germline, CDR1 SGHKS and CDR2 YYEKEE (reference sequence). The CDR3 covers 14 residues. With 5 bases removed from V and 5 bases from J, the gap between germline ends came to 14 bases. Filled out from reference TRBV5-5 and TRBJ2-1, the complete variable domain reads DAGVTQSPTHLIKTRGQQVTLRCSPISGHKSVSWYQQVLGQGPQFIFQYYEKEERGRGNFPDRFSARQFPNYSSELNVNALLLGDSALYLCASRDTWRDNEQFFGPGTRLTVL.

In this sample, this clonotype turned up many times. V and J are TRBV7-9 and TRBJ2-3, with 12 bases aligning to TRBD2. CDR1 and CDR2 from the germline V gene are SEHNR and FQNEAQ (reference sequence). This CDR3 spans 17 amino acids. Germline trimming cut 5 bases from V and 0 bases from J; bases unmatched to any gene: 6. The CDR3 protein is CASSPSTSGGSTDTQYF. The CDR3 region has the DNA TGTGCCAGCAGCCCTTCGACTAGCGGGGGAAGCACAGATACGCAGTATTTT.